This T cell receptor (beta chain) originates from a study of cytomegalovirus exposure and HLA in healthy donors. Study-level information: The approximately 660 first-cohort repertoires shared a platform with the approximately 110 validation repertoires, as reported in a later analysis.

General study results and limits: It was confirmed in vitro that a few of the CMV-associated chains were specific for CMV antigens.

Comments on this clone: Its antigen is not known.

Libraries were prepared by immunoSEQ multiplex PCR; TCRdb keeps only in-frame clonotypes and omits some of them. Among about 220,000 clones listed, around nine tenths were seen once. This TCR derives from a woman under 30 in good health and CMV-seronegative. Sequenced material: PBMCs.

The CDR3 protein is CASSRGVATTFDSSYEQYF. The DNA of the CDR3 is TGCGCCAGCAGCCGGGGGGTGGCTACAACTTTCGACAGCTCCTACGAGCAGTACTTC. The chain links TRBV5-1 to TRBJ2-7; TRBD2 matches at 7 bases. The CDR3 length is 19 residues. V was clipped by 4 bases and J by 0 bases; unmatched bases: 19. Germline CDR1 is SGHRS and CDR2 is YFSETQ.